This note documents a single TCR beta chain sequence. No antigen is known for it. Trimming took 3 bases from V and 7 from J, leaving 12 bases between them. CDR1 SQVTM and CDR2 ANQGSEA come from the germline V gene. The CDR3 extends over 12 amino acids. The record originates from a study of cytotoxic CD8 clonotypes in ibrutinib-treated CLL. Study-level background: Response sampling came at median 12 months of treatment, ranging roughly 6 to 36 months. Notes on the study in general: Patients showed higher baseline clonality than age-matched healthy donors, and it tracked circulating CD8+ T-cell counts. Clonality went up at the time of ibrutinib response, stayed stable in sustained remission, and later dropped back toward its baseline level at progression.

Target depth was 1 in 200,000 to 1 in 1 million T cells, about 10x per clonotype. Only in-frame clones appear in the TCRdb table, and some are missing; sequencing was by immunoSEQ multiplex PCR. Among over 120,000 clones listed, about four fifths were seen once. V usage is TRBV29-1 and J usage is TRBJ1-1, with TRBD1 as a possible D gene (5 bases). The specimen was PBMCs, collected after 12 months of ibrutinib treatment. The receptor comes from a human donor with chronic lymphocytic leukemia. CDR3 protein: CSVDLGRNEAFF. CDR3 nucleotide sequence: TGCAGCGTTGATTTGGGACGTAATGAAGCTTTCTTT.